The source of this TCR beta chain is a study of T cells after yellow fever vaccination. The wider study: Fractions containing few cells were prepared with SMART-Seq v4 Ultra Low Input. Findings and limits, study-wide: Contamination by abundant bulk-population clonotypes could be present in FACS-sorted repertoires. Subsequent to the booster, the majority of primary-vaccination clones reappeared (around 97% CD4, 70% to 90% CD8).

CDR1 DFQATT and CDR2 SNEGSKA come from the germline V gene (reference sequence). This CDR3 region has 16 residues. Trimming removed 3 bases at V and 0 bases at J, with 15 bases between. TCR cDNA, made by 5'RACE template switching, carried an added universal primer site and UMIs. A single record per CDR3 protein comes from TCRdb applying MiXCR to the 5' RACE reads. The sample has 450,000 to 650,000 distinct CDR3 sequences, 13% seen once; the top ten hold around 15%. Regarding this clonotype: Its cognate antigen is unknown.

The sequence derives from a man in his thirties or forties who received the YFV17D yellow fever vaccine. This chain links TRBV20-1 with TRBJ2-1; no definite D call. The specimen comprised PBMCs, sampled on the day of the yellow fever booster vaccination. CDR3 amino acids: CSASIFRASSYNEQFF. Here the CDR3 DNA reads TGCAGTGCTAGTATTTTTCGCGCGAGCTCCTACAATGAGCAGTTCTTC.